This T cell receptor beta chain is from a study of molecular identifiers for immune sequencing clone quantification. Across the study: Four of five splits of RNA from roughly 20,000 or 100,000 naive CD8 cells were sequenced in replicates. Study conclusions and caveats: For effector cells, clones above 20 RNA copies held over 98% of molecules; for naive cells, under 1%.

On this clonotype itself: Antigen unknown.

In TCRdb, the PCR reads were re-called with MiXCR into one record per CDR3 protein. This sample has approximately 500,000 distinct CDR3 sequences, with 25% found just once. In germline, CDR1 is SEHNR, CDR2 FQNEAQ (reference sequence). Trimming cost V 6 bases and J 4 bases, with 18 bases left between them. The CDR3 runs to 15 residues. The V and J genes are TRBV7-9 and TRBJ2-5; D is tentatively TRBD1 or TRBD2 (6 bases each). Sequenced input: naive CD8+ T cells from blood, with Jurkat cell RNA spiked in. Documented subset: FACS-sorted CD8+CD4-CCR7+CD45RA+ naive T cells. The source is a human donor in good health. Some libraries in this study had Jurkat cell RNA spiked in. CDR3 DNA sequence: TGTGCCAGCAGGCGAGTGGTAGGGGGAGGAGAGACCCAGTACTTC. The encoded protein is CASRRVVGGGETQYF.